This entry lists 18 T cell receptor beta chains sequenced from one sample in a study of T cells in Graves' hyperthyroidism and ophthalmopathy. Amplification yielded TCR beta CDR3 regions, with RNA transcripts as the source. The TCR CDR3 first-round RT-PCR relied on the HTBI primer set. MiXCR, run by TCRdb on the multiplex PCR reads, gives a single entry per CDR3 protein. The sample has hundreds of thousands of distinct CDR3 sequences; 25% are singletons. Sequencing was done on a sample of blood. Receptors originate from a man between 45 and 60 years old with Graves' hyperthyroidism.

CDR3 sequence (DNA): TGCAGCGTGCAAGGGAGGTGGGACACTGAAGCTTTCTTT. Encoded protein: CSVQGRWDTEAFF. The chain links TRBV29-1 to TRBJ1-1; D unclear. Germline CDR1 SQVTM, CDR2 ANQGSEA. The CDR3 loop spans 13 amino acids. V gave up 6 bases and J gave up 3 bases, with 14 bases separating them.

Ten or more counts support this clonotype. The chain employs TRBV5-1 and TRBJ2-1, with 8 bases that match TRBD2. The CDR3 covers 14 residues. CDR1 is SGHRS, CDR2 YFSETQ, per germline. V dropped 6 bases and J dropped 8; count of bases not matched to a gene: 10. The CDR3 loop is CASTPDGGRYEQFF. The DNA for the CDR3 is TGCGCCAGCACCCCGGATGGCGGGAGGTATGAGCAGTTCTTC.

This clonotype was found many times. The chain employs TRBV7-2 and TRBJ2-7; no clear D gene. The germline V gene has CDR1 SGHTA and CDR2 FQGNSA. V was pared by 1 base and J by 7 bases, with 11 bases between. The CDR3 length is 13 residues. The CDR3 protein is CASSLEYVSEQYF. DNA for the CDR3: TGTGCCAGCAGCTTAGAGTATGTGAGTGAGCAGTACTTC.

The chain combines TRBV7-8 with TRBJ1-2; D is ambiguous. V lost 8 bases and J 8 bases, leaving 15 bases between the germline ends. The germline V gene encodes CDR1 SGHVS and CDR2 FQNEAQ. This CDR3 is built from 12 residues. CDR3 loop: CASGPYLEGYTF. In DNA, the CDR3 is TGTGCCAGCGGCCCGTATTTGGAAGGCTACACCTTC.

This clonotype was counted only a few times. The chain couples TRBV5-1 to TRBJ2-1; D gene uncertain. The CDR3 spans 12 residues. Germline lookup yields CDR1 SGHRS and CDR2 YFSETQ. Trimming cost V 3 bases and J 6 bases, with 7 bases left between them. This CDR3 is CASSWGSNEQFF. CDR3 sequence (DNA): TGCGCCAGCAGCTGGGGTTCCAATGAGCAGTTCTTC.

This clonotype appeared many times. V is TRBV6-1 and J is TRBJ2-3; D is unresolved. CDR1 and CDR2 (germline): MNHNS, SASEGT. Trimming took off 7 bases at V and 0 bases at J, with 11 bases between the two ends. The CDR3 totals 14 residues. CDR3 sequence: CASISTLSTDTQYF. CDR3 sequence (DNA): TGTGCCAGCATAAGCACCCTAAGCACAGATACGCAGTATTTT.

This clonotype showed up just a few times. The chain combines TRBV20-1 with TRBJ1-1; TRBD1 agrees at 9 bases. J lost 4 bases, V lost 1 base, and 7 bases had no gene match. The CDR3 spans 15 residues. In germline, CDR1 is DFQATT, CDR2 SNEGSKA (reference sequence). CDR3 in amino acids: CSARVTGGLSTEAFF. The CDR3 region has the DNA TGCAGTGCTAGAGTTACAGGGGGCTTGAGCACTGAAGCTTTCTTT.

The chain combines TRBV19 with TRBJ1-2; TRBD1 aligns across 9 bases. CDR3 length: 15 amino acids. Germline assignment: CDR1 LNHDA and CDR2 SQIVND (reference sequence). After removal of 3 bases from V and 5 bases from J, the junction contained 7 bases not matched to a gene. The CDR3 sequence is CASSIAGQGKYGYTF. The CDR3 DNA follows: TGTGCCAGTAGTATCGCGGGACAGGGTAAATATGGCTACACCTTC. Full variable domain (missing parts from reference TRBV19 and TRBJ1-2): DGGITQSPKYLFRKEGQNVTLSCEQNLNHDAMYWYRQDPGQGLRLIYYSQIVNDFQKGDIAEGYSVSREKKESFPLTVTSAQKNPTAFYLCASSIAGQGKYGYTFGSGTRLTVV.

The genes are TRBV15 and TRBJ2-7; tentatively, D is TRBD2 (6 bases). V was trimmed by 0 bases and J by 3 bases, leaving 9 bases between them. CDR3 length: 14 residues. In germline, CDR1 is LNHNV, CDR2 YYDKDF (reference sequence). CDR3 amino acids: CATSREGGVYEQYF. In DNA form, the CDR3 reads TGTGCCACCAGCAGAGAGGGGGGTGTCTACGAGCAGTACTTC.

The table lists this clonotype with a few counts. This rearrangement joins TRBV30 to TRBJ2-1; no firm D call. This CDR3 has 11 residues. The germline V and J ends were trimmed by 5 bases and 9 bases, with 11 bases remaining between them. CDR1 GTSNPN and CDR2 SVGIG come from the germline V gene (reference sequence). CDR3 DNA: TGTGCCTGGGCGTCGAATCTTGAGCAGTTCTTC. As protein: CAWASNLEQFF.

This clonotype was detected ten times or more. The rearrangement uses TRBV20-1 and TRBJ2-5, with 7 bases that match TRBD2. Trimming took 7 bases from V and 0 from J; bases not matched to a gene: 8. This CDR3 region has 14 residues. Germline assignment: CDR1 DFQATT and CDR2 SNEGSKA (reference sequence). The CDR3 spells CSDRLAEYQETQYF. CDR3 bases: TGCAGTGACCGACTAGCAGAGTACCAAGAGACCCAGTACTTC.

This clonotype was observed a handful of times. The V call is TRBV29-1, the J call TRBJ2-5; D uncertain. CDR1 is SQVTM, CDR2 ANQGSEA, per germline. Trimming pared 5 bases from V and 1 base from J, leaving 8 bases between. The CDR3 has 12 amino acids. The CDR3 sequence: CSVISAQETQYF. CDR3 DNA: TGCAGCGTTATTTCGGCCCAAGAGACCCAGTACTTC.

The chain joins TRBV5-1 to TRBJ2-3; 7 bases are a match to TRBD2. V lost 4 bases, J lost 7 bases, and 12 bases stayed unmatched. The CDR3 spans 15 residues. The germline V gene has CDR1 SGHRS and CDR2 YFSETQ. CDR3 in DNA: TGCGCCAGCAGCGTGGGACCCGGGGGGATTCATACGCAGTATTTT. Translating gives CASSVGPGGIHTQYF.

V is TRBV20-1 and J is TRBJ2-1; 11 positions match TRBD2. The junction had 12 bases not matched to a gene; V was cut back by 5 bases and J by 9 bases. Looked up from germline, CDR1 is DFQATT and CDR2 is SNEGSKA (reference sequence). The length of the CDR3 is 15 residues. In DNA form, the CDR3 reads TGCAGTGCTGAAACACTAGCGGGAGTTCCCGTTGAGCAGTTCTTC. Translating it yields CSAETLAGVPVEQFF.

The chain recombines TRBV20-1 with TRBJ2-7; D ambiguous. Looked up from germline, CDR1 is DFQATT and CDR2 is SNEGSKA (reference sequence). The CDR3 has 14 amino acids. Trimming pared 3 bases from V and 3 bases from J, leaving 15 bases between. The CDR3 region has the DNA TGCAGTGCTAGGGTGGACCCTTCCCGCTACGAGCAGTACTTC. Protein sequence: CSARVDPSRYEQYF.

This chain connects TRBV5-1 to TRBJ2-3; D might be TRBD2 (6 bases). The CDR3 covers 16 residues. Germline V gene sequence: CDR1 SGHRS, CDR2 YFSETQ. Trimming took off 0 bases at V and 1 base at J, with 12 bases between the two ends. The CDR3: CASSLAASARTDTQYF. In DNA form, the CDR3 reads TGCGCCAGCAGCTTGGCGGCTAGCGCCCGCACAGATACGCAGTATTTT. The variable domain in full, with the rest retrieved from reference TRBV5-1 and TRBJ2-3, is KAGVTQTPRYLIKTRGQQVTLSCSPISGHRSVSWYQQTPGQGLQFLFEYFSETQRNKGNFPGRFSGRQFSNSRSEMNVSTLELGDSALYLCASSLAASARTDTQYFGPGTRLTVL.

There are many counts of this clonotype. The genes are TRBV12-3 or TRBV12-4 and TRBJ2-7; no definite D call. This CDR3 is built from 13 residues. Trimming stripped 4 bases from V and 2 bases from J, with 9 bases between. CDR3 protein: CASSSGFAYEQYF. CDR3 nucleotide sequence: TGTGCCAGCAGTTCCGGGTTCGCCTACGAGCAGTACTTC.

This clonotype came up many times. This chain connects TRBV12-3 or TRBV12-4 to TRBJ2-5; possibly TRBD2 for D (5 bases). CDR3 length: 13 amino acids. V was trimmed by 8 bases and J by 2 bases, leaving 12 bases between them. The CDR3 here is CASRPRGQETQYF. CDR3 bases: TGTGCCAGCCGCCCCCGAGGGCAAGAGACCCAGTACTTC.